This TCR beta chain stems from a study of blood T cell repertoires in COVID-19. Assay used: immunoSEQ multiplex PCR; TCRdb lists only in-frame clones, some missing. The profile covers 100,000 to 150,000 clones, with about nine tenths appearing a single time and around 7.7% taken by the ten largest. There are 15 residues in the CDR3. The germline V gene has CDR1 MNHEY and CDR2 SVGAGI. J was trimmed by 4 bases and V by 6 bases; bases with no gene match: 11. The sequence came from a human donor in a cohort sampled during active COVID-19. The material sequenced was peripheral blood. This chain connects TRBV6-5 to TRBJ1-2; 7 positions agree with TRBD1. This chain's CDR3 is CASSLGTASSYGYTF. The DNA of the CDR3 is TGTGCCAGCAGCCTGGGGACAGCGAGCTCCTATGGCTACACCTTC.